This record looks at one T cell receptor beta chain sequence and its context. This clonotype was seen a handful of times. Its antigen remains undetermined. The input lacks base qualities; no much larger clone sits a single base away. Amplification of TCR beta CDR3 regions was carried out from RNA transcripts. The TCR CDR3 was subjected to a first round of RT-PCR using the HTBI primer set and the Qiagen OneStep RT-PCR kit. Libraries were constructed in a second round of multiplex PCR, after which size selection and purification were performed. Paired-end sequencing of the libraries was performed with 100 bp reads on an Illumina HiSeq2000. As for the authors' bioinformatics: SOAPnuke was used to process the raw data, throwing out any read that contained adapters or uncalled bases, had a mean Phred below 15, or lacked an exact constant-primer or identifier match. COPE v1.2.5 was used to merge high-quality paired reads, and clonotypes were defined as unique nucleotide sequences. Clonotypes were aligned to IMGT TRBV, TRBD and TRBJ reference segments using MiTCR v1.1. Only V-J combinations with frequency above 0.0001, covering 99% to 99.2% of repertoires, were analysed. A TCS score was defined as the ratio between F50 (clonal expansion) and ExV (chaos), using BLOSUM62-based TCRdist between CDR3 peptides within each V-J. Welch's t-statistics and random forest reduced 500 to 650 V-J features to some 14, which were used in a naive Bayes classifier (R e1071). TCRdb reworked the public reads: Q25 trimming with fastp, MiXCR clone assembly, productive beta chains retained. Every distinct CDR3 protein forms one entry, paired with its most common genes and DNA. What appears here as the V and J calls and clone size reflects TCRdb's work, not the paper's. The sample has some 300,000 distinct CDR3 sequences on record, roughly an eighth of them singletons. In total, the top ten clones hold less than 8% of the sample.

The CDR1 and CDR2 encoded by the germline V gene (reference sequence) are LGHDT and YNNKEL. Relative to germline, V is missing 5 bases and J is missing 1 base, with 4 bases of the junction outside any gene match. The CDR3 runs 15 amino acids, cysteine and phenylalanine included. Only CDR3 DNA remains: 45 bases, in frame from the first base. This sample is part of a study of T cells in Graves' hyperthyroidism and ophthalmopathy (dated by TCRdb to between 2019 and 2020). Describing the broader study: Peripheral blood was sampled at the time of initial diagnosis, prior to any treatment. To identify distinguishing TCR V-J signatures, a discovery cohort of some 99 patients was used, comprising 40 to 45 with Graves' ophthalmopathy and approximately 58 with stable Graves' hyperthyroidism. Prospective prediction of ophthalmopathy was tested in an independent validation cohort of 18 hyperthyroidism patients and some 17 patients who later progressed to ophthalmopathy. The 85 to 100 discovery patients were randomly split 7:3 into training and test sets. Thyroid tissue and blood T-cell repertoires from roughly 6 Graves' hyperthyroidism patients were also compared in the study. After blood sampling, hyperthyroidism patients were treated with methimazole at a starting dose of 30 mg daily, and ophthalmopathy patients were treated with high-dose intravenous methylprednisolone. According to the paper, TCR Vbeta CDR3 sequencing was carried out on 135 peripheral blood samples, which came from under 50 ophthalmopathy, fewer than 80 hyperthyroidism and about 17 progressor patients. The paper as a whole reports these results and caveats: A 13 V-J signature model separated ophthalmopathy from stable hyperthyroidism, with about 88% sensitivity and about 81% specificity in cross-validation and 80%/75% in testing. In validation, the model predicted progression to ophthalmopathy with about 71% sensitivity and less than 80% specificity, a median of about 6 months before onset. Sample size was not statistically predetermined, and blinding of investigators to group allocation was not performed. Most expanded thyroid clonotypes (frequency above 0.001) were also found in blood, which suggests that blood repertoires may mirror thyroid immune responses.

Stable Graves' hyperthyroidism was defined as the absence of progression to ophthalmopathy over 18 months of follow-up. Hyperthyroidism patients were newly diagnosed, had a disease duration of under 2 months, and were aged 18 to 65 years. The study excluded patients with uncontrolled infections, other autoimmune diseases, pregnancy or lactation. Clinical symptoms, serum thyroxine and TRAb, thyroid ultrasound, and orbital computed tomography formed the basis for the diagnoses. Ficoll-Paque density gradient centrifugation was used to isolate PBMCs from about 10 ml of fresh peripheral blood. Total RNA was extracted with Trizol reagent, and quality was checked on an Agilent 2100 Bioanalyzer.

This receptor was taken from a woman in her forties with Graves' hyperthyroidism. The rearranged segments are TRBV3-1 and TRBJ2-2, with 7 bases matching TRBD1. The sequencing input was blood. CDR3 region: CASSKRTGNTGELFF. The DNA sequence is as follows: TGTGCCAGCAGCAAACGGACAGGGAACACCGGGGAGCTGTTTTTT.